A single sample is the source of the 22 T cell receptor beta chains below, sequenced in a study of monozygotic twins with inflammatory bowel disease. TCRdb reprocessed the 5' RACE reads, with one entry per CDR3 protein and no DNA. In total, the table holds 210,000 or so distinct CDR3 sequences. The source material was blood. These receptors were collected from a human donor with ulcerative colitis or Crohn's disease, or a healthy co-twin of an affected twin (not recorded which).

The J gene is TRBJ2-1, the V gene TRBV29-1; TCRdb indicates TRBD1, and absent DNA this call remains unverified. The CDR3 extends over 12 amino acids. Looked up from germline, CDR1 is SQVTM and CDR2 is ANQGSEA. CDR3 in amino acids: CSAGQGGNEQFF.

The chain couples TRBV7-2 to TRBJ2-3. The CDR3 consists of 12 residues. CDR1 and CDR2 (germline): SGHTA, FQGNSA. The CDR3 is CASSNLEDTQYF. Looking up the rest from reference TRBV7-2 and TRBJ2-3 gives the full variable domain: GAGVSQSPSNKVTEKGKDVELRCDPISGHTALYWYRQSLGQGLEFLIYFQGNSAPDKSGLPSDRFSAERTGGSVSTLTIQRTQQEDSAVYLCASSNLEDTQYFGPGTRLTVL.

This rearrangement joins TRBV7-9 to TRBJ1-1; checking the TCRdb D call of TRBD1 is not possible without DNA. Germline CDR1 reads SEHNR; CDR2 reads FQNEAQ (reference sequence). The CDR3 loop spans 16 amino acids. This chain's CDR3 is CAINARRDRMNTEAFF.

This chain joins TRBV20-1 and TRBJ2-3. Germline V gene lookup returns CDR1 DFQATT and CDR2 SNEGSKA (reference sequence). This CDR3 contains 11 residues. The CDR3 sequence is CSASDTDTQYF.

This chain uses TRBV5-8 with TRBJ2-1; TCRdb picks TRBD1, but there is no DNA to check that call. Germline V gene data show CDR1 as SGHTS and CDR2 as YDEGEE. The CDR3 covers 14 residues. The CDR3 sequence: CASSFGTGGDEQFF.

This chain links TRBV27 with TRBJ2-3; there is no DNA to check the TCRdb D call of TRBD2. The CDR3 totals 17 residues. The germline CDR1 and CDR2 sequences are MNHEY and SMNVEV (reference sequence). CDR3 amino acids: CASSHLSSGVRTDTQYF.

V is TRBV7-8 and J is TRBJ1-5; the D gene TCRdb calls, TRBD1, cannot be checked with no DNA. This CDR3 contains 19 residues. Germline loops: CDR1 SGHVS, CDR2 FQNEAQ. Here the CDR3 reads CASSFPGQGAPYSNQPQHF.

The chain recombines TRBV2 with TRBJ2-2; TCRdb gives TRBD1 as the D gene, but with no DNA this cannot be confirmed. The CDR3 totals 16 residues. Germline CDR1 reads SNHLY; CDR2 reads FYNNEI. CDR3 region: CASRTPRGGNTGELFF.

The rearrangement links TRBV29-1 to TRBJ2-4; TCRdb returns TRBD1, unconfirmable since there is no DNA. The CDR3 spans 14 residues. Germline V gives CDR1 SQVTM, CDR2 ANQGSEA. The CDR3: CSVGDRRAKNIQYF. Full variable domain (outside the CDR3, taken from reference TRBV29-1 and TRBJ2-4): SAVISQKPSRDICQRGTSLTIQCQVDSQVTMMFWYRQQPGQSLTLIATANQGSEATYESGFVIDKFPISRPNLTFSTLTVSNMSPEDSSIYLCSVGDRRAKNIQYFGAGTRLSVL.

V is TRBV21-1 and J is TRBJ1-2. TRBV21-1 is listed as a pseudogene. This CDR3 region has 17 residues. CDR3 sequence reads: CASSKAEGIKSLYGYTF.

The V call is TRBV6-4, the J call TRBJ2-3; TCRdb picks TRBD2, but there is no DNA to check that call. The CDR3 has 22 residues. Germline loops: CDR1 MRHNA, CDR2 SNTAGT. This CDR3 is CASSHWESRSGGRPWGTDTQYF.

The chain uses TRBV3-1 and TRBJ2-3. The germline gives CDR1 LGHDT, CDR2 YNNKEL (reference sequence). This CDR3 is built from 16 residues. The CDR3 sequence is CASSQDSRTTTDTQYF.

The chain joins TRBV5-1 to TRBJ2-3; TCRdb's D call of TRBD2 is untestable without DNA. The CDR3 has 13 residues. Per germline, CDR1 SGHRS and CDR2 YFSETQ. The CDR3 loop is CASSLQWRDTQYF. The whole variable domain, remainder taken from reference TRBV5-1 and TRBJ2-3, is KAGVTQTPRYLIKTRGQQVTLSCSPISGHRSVSWYQQTPGQGLQFLFEYFSETQRNKGNFPGRFSGRQFSNSRSEMNVSTLELGDSALYLCASSLQWRDTQYFGPGTRLTVL.

The V and J genes are TRBV6-5 and TRBJ2-5; the D gene TCRdb calls, TRBD1, cannot be checked with no DNA. This CDR3 has 16 amino acids. Germline V lookup: CDR1 MNHEY, CDR2 SVGAGI. CDR3: CASSYSSRARQETQYF.

This rearrangement joins TRBV6-6 to TRBJ1-6. The CDR3 runs to 14 residues. Per the germline V gene, CDR1 is MNHNY and CDR2 is SVGAGI (reference sequence). This CDR3 is CASSPRDFRSPLHF.

The genes are TRBV3-1 and TRBJ2-3; as DNA is missing, the TRBD2 call by TCRdb cannot be tested. Looked up from germline, CDR1 is LGHDT and CDR2 is YNNKEL (reference sequence). This CDR3 is built from 18 residues. CDR3: CASSQEIGILAVTDTQYF.

The rearrangement links TRBV20-1 to TRBJ2-1; with no DNA, the TCRdb D assignment of TRBD2 cannot be verified. The CDR3 is 14 amino acids. Germline CDR1 and CDR2: DFQATT and SNEGSKA (reference sequence). The CDR3 reads CSAEGLSSYNEQFF.

The chain couples TRBV6-1 to TRBJ1-1; as DNA is missing, the TRBD1 call by TCRdb cannot be tested. Germline CDR1 reads MNHNS; CDR2 reads SASEGT. The CDR3 sequence is 14 residues long. The CDR3 sequence is CASSESWDNTEAFF.

This rearrangement joins TRBV5-6 to TRBJ2-7; TCRdb designates TRBD1, a call that cannot be tested without DNA. The germline CDR1 and CDR2 sequences are SGHDT and YYEEEE. This CDR3 comprises 14 residues. This chain's CDR3 is CASSFRQGRYEQYF. Combining the CDR3 with reference TRBV5-6 and TRBJ2-7 gives the whole variable domain DAGVTQSPTHLIKTRGQQVTLRCSPKSGHDTVSWYQQALGQGPQFIFQYYEEEERQRGNFPDRFSGHQFPNYSSELNVNALLLGDSALYLCASSFRQGRYEQYFGPGTRLTVT.

This sequence joins TRBV20-1 and TRBJ2-1; TCRdb selects TRBD1, and the lack of DNA leaves this call unchecked. Germline CDR1 is DFQATT and CDR2 is SNEGSKA (reference sequence). CDR3 length: 20 residues. This CDR3 reads CSARDGGQVLAGPSYNEQFF.

The genes are TRBV27 and TRBJ1-1. The germline gives CDR1 MNHEY, CDR2 SMNVEV (reference sequence). The CDR3 is 13 residues long. The CDR3 is CASRGSAYTEAFF.

V is TRBV11-3 and J is TRBJ2-3; TCRdb calls TRBD1, which cannot be checked without DNA. The CDR3 consists of 17 residues. CDR1 is SGHNT, CDR2 YENEEA, per germline. CDR3 residues: CASSSRPRGFGTDTQYF. Filled out from reference TRBV11-3 and TRBJ2-3, the complete variable domain reads EAGVVQSPRYKIIEKKQPVAFWCNPISGHNTLYWYLQNLGQGPELLIRYENEEAVDDSQLPKDRFSAERLKGVDSTLKIQPAELGDSAVYLCASSSRPRGFGTDTQYFGPGTRLTVL.